The rows below give T cell receptor beta chains drawn from one sample of a study of blood T cell repertoires in COVID-19. The repertoire was sequenced with immunoSEQ multiplex PCR; TCRdb's copy has only in-frame clones and lacks some. The repertoire holds fewer than 400,000 clones, with approximately 87% as singletons. The sequenced material came from PBMCs or T cells enriched from blood (not recorded which). The receptors originated from a woman aged 45-65 years who had recovered from COVID-19. Both conserved end residues are part of each CDR3. Each record gives: CDR3 protein, CDR3 DNA, V gene, D gene, J gene, clone size. A D gene is named only where the DNA matches it firmly. The listing skips clone size in some rows; elsewhere it reads once, few, many or a size class.

cdr3_aa: CASSLEDGNTEAFF
cdr3_nt: TGTGCCAGCAGCCTCGAGGATGGGAACACTGAAGCTTTCTTT
v_call: TRBV7-6
d_call: -
j_call: TRBJ1-1
clone_size: -

cdr3_aa: CASSLRQDYGYTF
cdr3_nt: TGTGCCAGCAGTCTAAGACAGGACTATGGCTACACCTTC
v_call: TRBV3-1/TRBV3-2
d_call: -
j_call: TRBJ1-2
clone_size: -

cdr3_aa: CASSSPGQRAFF
cdr3_nt: TGTGCCAGCAGCTCCCCCGGACAGAGGGCTTTCTTT
v_call: TRBV5-5
d_call: -
j_call: TRBJ1-1
clone_size: once

cdr3_aa: CASSQEAGQGYIRSPLHF
cdr3_nt: TGTGCCAGCAGCCAAGAGGCGGGACAGGGATATATTAGGTCACCCCTCCACTTT
v_call: TRBV3-1/TRBV3-2
d_call: TRBD1
j_call: TRBJ1-6
clone_size: -

cdr3_aa: CASSLGGTSGGYQETQYF
cdr3_nt: TGCGCCAGCAGCTTGGGCGGGACTAGCGGGGGGTACCAAGAGACCCAGTACTTC
v_call: TRBV5-1
d_call: TRBD2
j_call: TRBJ2-5
clone_size: -

cdr3_aa: CAWSAGGNYGYTF
cdr3_nt: TGTGCCTGGAGCGCAGGGGGAAACTATGGCTACACCTTC
v_call: TRBV30
d_call: TRBD1
j_call: TRBJ1-2
clone_size: -

cdr3_aa: CASRSWGRGYNYSNQPQHF
cdr3_nt: TGTGCCAGCAGATCCTGGGGCAGGGGCTACAATTATAGCAATCAGCCCCAGCATTTT
v_call: TRBV28
d_call: -
j_call: TRBJ1-5
clone_size: -

cdr3_aa: CASSQAGYGYTF
cdr3_nt: TGTGCCAGCAGTCAAGCCGGCTATGGCTACACCTTC
v_call: TRBV28
d_call: -
j_call: TRBJ1-2
clone_size: once

cdr3_aa: CSVGDRVYEQYF
cdr3_nt: TGCAGCGTTGGGGACAGGGTCTACGAGCAGTACTTC
v_call: TRBV29-1
d_call: TRBD1
j_call: TRBJ2-7
clone_size: -

cdr3_aa: CASSLRSTEAFF
cdr3_nt: TGTGCCAGCAGCCTGCGGTCCACTGAAGCTTTCTTT
v_call: TRBV28
d_call: -
j_call: TRBJ1-1
clone_size: -

cdr3_aa: CAWSQVAAFF
cdr3_nt: TGTGCCTGGAGTCAGGTTGCAGCTTTCTTT
v_call: TRBV30
d_call: -
j_call: TRBJ1-1
clone_size: -

cdr3_aa: CASGPLGQRYGYTF
cdr3_nt: TGTGCCAGCGGACCGCTGGGACAGCGCTATGGCTACACCTTC
v_call: TRBV2
d_call: TRBD1
j_call: TRBJ1-2
clone_size: -

cdr3_aa: CASSQVDRAYEAFF
cdr3_nt: TGCGCCAGCAGCCAAGTGGACAGGGCCTATGAAGCTTTCTTT
v_call: TRBV4-1
d_call: TRBD1
j_call: TRBJ1-1
clone_size: -

cdr3_aa: CASRRDRDGYGYTF
cdr3_nt: TGTGCCAGCAGACGGGACAGGGACGGTTATGGCTACACCTTC
v_call: TRBV21-1
d_call: -
j_call: TRBJ1-2
clone_size: once

cdr3_aa: CASSFGIRVRDSPLHF
cdr3_nt: TGTGCCAGCAGTTTTGGGATCCGGGTCAGGGATTCACCCCTCCACTTT
v_call: TRBV27
d_call: -
j_call: TRBJ1-6
clone_size: -

cdr3_aa: CASAGGWETQYF
cdr3_nt: TGTGCCAGCGCAGGAGGGTGGGAGACCCAGTACTTC
v_call: TRBV2
d_call: -
j_call: TRBJ2-5
clone_size: -